Given below is one T cell receptor (beta chain) in context. The CDR3 is 16 residues long. Germline lookup yields CDR1 KGHDR and CDR2 SFDVKD. V was clipped by 4 bases and J by 0 bases, with 9 bases between them. These data come from a study of T-cell memory formation after mild COVID-19. TCRdb reprocessed the 5' RACE reads with MiXCR, giving one entry per CDR3 protein. The sample lists 150,000 or so distinct CDR3 sequences; around 13% were seen once. Specimen: PBMCs or a T cell subset sorted from them (not recorded which). This TCR derives from an adult woman who had mild COVID-19 (a few samples of this study predate the infection). Cell type and time point are not known. The rearrangement links TRBV24-1 to TRBJ2-6; possible D gene TRBD1, 6 bases. CDR3 sequence reads: CATSEQGISGANVLTF. DNA for the CDR3: TGTGCCACCAGTGAACAGGGTATCTCTGGGGCCAACGTCCTGACTTTC.